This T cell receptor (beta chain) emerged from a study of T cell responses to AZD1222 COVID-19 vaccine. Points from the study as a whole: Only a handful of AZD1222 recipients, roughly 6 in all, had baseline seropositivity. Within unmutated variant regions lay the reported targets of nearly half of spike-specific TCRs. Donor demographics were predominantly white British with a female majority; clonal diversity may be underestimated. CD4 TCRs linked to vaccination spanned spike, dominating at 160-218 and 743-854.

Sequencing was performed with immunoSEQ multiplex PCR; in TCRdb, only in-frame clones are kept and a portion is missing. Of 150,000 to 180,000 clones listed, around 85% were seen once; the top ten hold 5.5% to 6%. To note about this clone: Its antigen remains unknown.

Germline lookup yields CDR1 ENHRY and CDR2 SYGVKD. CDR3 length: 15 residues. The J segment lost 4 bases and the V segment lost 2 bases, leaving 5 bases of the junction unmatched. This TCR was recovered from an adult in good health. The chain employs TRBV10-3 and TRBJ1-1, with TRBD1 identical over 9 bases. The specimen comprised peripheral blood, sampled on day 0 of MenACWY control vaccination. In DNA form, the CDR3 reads TGTGCCATCAGTGAGAGAGGACAGGGGACCACTGAAGCTTTCTTT. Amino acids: CAISERGQGTTEAFF.